The following is a TCR beta chain sequence with its context. As yet, its antigen is unknown. Quantitative barcoded 5'-RACE was used to prepare TCR beta libraries. TCRdb passed the 5' RACE reads through MiXCR, listing each CDR3 protein once. The repertoire holds approximately 540,000 distinct CDR3 sequences, with about 12% as singletons. The data were taken from a study of CD8 T cells in ankylosing spondylitis. General observations from the study: Blood from ankylosing spondylitis patients appeared to carry a characteristic roughly eight-variant TCR beta motif. Clones tied to disease were said to be significantly enriched in matched ankylosing spondylitis synovial fluid.

The germline V gene encodes CDR1 DFQATT and CDR2 SNEGSKA (reference sequence). This CDR3 spans 15 amino acids. The junction had 5 bases not matched to a gene; V was cut back by 3 bases and J by 8 bases. Material for sequencing was blood, either unsorted or a sorted T cell fraction (not recorded which). The source of this sequence is a male donor with ankylosing spondylitis. This rearrangement joins TRBV20-1 to TRBJ2-1, with 15 bases lining up with TRBD2. For the CDR3, the DNA is TGCAGTGCTAGGCCCGGGACTAGCGGGAGGTATGAGCAGTTCTTC. Encoded protein: CSARPGTSGRYEQFF.